This T cell receptor (beta chain) was observed in a study of blood T cells in healthy people across ages. With V trimmed by 6 bases and J by 2 bases, 5 bases remained unmatched. Germline V gene data show CDR1 as DFQATT and CDR2 as SNEGSKA (reference sequence). The CDR3 runs 14 residues. There were at least 6 micrograms of total RNA extracted from every sample. A sample-barcoded 5' primer and a J-beta primer mix were used in a second PCR of roughly 7 to 12 cycles. Every cDNA molecule bore a tag from a template-switch adaptor containing 12 random nucleotides. TCRdb re-derived calls from the 5' RACE reads in MiXCR, one entry per CDR3 protein. The sample has over a million distinct CDR3 sequences; roughly 40% are singletons.

The source material was blood. The sequence was collected from a woman under 30 in good health. The chain carries TRBV20-1 and TRBJ2-5; 11 bases agree with TRBD2. The CDR3 protein is CSAPTSGNQETQYF. CDR3 sequence (DNA): TGCAGTGCCCCGACTAGCGGGAATCAAGAGACCCAGTACTTC.